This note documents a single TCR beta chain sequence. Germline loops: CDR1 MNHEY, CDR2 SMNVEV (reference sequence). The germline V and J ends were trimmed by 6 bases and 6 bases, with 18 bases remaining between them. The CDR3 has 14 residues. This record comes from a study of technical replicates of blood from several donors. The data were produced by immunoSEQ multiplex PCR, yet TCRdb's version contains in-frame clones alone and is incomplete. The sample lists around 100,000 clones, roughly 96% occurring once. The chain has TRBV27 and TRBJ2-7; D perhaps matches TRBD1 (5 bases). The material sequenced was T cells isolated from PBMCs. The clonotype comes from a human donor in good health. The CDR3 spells CASRADTTWGEQYF. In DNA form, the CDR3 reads TGTGCCAGCAGGGCGGACACCACCTGGGGCGAGCAGTACTTC.